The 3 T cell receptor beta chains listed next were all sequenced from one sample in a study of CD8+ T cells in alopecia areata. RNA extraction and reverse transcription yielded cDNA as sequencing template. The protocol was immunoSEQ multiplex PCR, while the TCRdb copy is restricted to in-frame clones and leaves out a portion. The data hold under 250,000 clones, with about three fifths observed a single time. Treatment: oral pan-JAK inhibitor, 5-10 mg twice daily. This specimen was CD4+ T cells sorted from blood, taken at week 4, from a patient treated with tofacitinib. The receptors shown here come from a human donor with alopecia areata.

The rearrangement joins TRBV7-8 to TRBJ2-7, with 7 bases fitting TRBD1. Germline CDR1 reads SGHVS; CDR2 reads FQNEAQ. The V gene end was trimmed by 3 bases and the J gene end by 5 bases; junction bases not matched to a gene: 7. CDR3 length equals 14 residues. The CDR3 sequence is CASSFRQGPDEQYF. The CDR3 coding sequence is TGTGCCAGCAGCTTTCGACAGGGTCCGGACGAGCAGTACTTC.

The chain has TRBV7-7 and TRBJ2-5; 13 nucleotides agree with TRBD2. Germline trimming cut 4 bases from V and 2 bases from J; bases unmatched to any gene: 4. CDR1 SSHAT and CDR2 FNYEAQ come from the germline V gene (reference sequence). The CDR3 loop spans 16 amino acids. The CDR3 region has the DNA TGTGCCAGCAGCTCGTGGACTAGCGGGGGACAAGAGACCCAGTACTTC. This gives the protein CASSSWTSGGQETQYF.

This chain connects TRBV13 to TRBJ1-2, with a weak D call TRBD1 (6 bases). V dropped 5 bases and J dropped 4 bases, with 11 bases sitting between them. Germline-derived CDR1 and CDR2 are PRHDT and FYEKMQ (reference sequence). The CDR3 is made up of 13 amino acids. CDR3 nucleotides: TGTGCCAGCAGCATACAGGGCTCCTATGGCTACACCTTC. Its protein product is CASSIQGSYGYTF.